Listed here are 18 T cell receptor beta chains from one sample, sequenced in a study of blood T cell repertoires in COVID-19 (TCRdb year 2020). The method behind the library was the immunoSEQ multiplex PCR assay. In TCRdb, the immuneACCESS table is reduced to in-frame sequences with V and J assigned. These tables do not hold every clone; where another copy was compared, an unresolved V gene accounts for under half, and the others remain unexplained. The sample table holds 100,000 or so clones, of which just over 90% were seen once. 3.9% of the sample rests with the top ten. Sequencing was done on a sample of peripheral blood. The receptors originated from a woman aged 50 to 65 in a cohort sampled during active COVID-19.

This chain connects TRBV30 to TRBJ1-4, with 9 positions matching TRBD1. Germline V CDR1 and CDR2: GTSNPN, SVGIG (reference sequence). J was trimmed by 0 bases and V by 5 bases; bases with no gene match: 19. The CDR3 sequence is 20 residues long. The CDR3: CAWPSLDRGWGYTTNEKLFF. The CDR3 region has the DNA TGTGCCTGGCCGTCCCTCGACAGGGGGTGGGGGTATACAACTAATGAAAAACTGTTTTTT.

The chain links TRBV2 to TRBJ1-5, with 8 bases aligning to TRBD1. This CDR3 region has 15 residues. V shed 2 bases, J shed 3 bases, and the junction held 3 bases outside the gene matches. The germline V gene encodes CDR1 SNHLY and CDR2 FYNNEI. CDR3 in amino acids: CASSEQGAYNQPQHF. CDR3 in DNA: TGTGCCAGCAGTGAACAGGGGGCGTACAATCAGCCCCAGCATTTT.

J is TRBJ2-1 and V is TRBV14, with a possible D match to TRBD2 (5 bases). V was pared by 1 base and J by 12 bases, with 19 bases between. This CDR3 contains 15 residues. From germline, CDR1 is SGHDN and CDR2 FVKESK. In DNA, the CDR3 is TGTGCCAGCAGCCAAGGAATCTGGAGCGGTCTAGGGCAGTTCTTC. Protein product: CASSQGIWSGLGQFF.

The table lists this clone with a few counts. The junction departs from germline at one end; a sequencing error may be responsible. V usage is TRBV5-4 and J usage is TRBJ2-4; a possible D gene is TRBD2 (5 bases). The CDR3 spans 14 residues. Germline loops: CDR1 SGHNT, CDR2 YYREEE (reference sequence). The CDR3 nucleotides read TGTGCCAGCAGTTTGGACTCATCCGAAAACATTCAGTACTTC. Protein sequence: CASSLDSSENIQYF.

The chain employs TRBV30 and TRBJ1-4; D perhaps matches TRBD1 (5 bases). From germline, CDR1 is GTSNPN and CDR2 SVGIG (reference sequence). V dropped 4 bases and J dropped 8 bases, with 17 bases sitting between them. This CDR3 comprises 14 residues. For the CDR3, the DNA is TGTGCCTGGAACACCGGAGGGGTTAGGGAAAAACTGTTTTTT. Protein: CAWNTGGVREKLFF. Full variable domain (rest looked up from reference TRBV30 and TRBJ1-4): SQTIHQWPATLVQPVGSPLSLECTVEGTSNPNLYWYRQAAGRGLQLLFYSVGIGQISSEVPQNLSASRPQDRQFILSSKKLLLSDSGFYLCAWNTGGVREKLFFGSGTQLSVL.

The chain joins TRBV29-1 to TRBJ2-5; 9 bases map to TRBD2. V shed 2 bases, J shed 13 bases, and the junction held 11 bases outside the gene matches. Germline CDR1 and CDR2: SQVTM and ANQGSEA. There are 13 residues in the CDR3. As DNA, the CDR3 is TGCAGCGTTGAAAAAGCGGGGGGTCAGCTAGGGTACTTC. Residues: CSVEKAGGQLGYF.

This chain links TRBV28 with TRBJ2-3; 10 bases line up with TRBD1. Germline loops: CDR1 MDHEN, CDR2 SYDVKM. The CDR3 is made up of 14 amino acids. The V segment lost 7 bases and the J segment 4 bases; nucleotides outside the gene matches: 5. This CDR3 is CASTRQGAADTQYF. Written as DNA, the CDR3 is TGTGCCAGCACGAGACAGGGGGCAGCAGATACGCAGTATTTT.

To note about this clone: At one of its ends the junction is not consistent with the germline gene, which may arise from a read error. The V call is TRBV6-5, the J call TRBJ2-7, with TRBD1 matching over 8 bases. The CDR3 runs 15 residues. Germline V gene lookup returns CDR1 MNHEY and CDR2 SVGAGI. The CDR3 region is CASSYSRDRSYEQYF. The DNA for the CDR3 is TGTGCCAGCAGCTACTCCCGGGACAGGTCCTACGAGCAGTACTTC.

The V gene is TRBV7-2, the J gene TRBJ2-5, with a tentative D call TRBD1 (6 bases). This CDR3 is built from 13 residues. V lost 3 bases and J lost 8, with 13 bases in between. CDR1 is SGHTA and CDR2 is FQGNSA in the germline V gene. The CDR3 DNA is TGTGCCAGCAGCTTTAACAGGGTGCGAACCCAGTACTTC. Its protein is CASSFNRVRTQYF.

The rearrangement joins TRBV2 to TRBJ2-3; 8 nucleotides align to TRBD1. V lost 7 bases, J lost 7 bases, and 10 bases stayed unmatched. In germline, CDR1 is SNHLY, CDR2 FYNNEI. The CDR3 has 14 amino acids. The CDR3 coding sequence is TGTGCCAGCATGGGTAAGCAGGGGGCCTATACGCAGTATTTT. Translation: CASMGKQGAYTQYF.

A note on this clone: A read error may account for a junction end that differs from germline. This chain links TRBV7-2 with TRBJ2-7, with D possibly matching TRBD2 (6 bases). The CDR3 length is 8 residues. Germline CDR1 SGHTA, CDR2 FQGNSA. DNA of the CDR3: TGCTTAGGGAGGGAGCAGTACTTC. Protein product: CLGREQYF.

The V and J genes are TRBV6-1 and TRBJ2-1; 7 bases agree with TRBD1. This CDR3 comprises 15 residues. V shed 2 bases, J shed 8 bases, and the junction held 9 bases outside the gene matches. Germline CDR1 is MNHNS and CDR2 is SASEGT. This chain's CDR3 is CASSELTGRGYEQFF. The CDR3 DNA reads TGTGCCAGCAGTGAATTGACAGGGAGAGGGTATGAGCAGTTCTTC.

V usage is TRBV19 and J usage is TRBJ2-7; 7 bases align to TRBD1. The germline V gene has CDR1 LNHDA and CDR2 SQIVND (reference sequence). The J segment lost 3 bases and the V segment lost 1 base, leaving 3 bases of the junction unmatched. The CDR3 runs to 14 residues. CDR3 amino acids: CASSIVTGDYEQYF. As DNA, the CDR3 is TGTGCCAGTAGTATAGTCACAGGGGACTACGAGCAGTACTTC.

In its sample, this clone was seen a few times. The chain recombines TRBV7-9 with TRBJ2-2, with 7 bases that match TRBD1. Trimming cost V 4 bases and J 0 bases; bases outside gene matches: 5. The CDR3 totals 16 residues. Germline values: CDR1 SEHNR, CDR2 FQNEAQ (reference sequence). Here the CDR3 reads CASSYLQGSNTGELFF. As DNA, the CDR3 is TGTGCCAGCAGCTATTTACAGGGGTCGAACACCGGGGAGCTGTTTTTT.

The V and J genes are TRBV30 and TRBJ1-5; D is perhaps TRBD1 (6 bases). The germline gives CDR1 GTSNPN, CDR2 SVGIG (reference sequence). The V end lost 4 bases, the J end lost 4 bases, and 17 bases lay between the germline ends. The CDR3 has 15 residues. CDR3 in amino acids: CAWTPPDRRNQPQHF. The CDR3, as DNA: TGTGCCTGGACCCCCCCCGACAGGAGGAATCAGCCCCAGCATTTT.

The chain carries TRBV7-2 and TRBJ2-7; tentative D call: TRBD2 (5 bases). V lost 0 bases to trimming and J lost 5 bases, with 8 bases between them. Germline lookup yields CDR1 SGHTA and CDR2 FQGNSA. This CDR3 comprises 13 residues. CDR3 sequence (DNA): TGTGCCAGCAGCTTAGCGCCGAGGGACGAGCAGTACTTC. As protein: CASSLAPRDEQYF.

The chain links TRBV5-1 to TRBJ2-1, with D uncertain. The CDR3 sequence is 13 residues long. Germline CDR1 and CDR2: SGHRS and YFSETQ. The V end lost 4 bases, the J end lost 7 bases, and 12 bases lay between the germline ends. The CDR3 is CASSPRLFNEQFF. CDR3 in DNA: TGCGCCAGCAGCCCGCGATTGTTTAATGAGCAGTTCTTC.

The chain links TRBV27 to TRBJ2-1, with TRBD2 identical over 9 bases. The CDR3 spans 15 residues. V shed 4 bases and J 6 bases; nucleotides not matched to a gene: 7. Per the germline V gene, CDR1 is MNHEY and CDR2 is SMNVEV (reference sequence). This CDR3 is CASSSREGRFNEQFF. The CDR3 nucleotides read TGTGCCAGCAGTTCGCGGGAGGGCCGCTTCAATGAGCAGTTCTTC.